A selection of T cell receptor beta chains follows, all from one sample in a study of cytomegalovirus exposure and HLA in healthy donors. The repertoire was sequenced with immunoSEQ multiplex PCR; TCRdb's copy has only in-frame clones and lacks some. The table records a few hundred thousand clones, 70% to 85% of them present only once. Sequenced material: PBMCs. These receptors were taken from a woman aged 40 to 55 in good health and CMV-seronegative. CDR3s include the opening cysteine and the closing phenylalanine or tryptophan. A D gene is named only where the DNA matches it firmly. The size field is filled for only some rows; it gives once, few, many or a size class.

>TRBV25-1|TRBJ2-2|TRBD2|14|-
CASNDPGGTGELFF
TGTGCCAGCAACGACCCGGGGGGCACCGGGGAGCTGTTTTTT
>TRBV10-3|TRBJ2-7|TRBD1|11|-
CATNDRGEQYF
TGTGCCACAAATGACAGGGGCGAGCAGTACTTC
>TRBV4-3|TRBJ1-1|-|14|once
CASSPQGMNTEAFF
TGCGCCAGCAGCCCGCAGGGGATGAACACTGAAGCTTTCTTT
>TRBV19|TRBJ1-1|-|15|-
CASSTLSQLNTEAFF
TGTGCCAGTAGTACCCTAAGCCAACTGAACACTGAAGCTTTCTTT
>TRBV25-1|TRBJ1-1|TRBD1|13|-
CARTGSASTEAFF
TGTGCCAGGACAGGGTCGGCGAGTACTGAAGCTTTCTTT
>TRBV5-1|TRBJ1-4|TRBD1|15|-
CASSLGGTGEEKLFF
TGCGCCAGCAGCTTGGGGGGGACAGGGGAAGAAAAACTGTTTTTT
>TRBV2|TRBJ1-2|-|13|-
CASSEAAVDGYTF
TGTGCCAGCAGTGAGGCGGCTGTGGATGGCTACACCTTC
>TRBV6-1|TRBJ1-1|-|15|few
CASSVGLTGSAEAFF
TGTGCCAGCAGTGTCGGTCTAACAGGGAGCGCTGAAGCTTTCTTT
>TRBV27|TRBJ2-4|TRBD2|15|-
CASSQYSGGMDIQYF
TGTGCCAGCAGCCAATATAGCGGGGGGATGGACATTCAGTACTTC
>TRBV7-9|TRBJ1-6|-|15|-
CASSQEDAQASPLHF
TGTGCCAGCAGCCAAGAAGACGCCCAGGCTTCACCCCTCCACTTT
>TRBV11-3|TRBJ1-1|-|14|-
CASSLAGGNTEAFF
TGTGCCAGCAGCTTAGCAGGTGGGAACACTGAAGCTTTCTTT
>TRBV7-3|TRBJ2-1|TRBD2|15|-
CASSLNGGEGNEQFF
TGTGCCAGCAGCTTAAACGGGGGGGAGGGGAATGAGCAGTTCTTC
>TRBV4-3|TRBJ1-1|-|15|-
CASSQDTGWDTEAFF
TGCGCCAGCAGCCAAGATACAGGGTGGGACACTGAAGCTTTCTTT
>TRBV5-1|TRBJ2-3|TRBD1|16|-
CASSPGTGDSTDTQYF
TGCGCCAGCAGCCCCGGGACAGGGGATAGCACAGATACGCAGTATTTT
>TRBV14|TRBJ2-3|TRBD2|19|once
CASSPSGGGSGGRGETQYF
TGTGCCAGCTCCCCTTCTGGCGGGGGGTCCGGTGGAAGGGGAGAGACGCAGTATTTT
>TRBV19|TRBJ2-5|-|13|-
CASSRVTAETQYF
TGTGCCAGTAGTCGTGTGACAGCAGAGACCCAGTACTTC
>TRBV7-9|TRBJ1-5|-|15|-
CASSSRGGSNQPQHF
TGTGCCAGCAGCTCCCGGGGGGGGTCGAATCAGCCCCAGCATTTT
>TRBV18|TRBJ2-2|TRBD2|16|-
CASSTVGGGNTGELFF
TGTGCCAGCTCAACCGTAGGCGGGGGTAACACCGGGGAGCTGTTTTTT
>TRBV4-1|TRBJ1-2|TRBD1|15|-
CASSQDPGQGRGYTF
TGCGCCAGCAGCCAAGACCCGGGACAGGGACGTGGCTACACCTTC
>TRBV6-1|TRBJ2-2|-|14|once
CASSEANRVWELFF
TGTGCCAGCAGTGAAGCGAACAGGGTTTGGGAACTGTTTTTT
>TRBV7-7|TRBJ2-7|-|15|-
CASSYGSTGSYEQYF
TGTGCTAGCAGCTATGGATCGACAGGATCATACGAGCAGTACTTC
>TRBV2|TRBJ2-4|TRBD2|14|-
CASSVNSGVDIQYF
TGTGCCAGCAGTGTGAATAGCGGGGTTGACATTCAGTACTTC
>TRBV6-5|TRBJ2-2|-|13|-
CASSLDMTGELFF
TGTGCCAGCAGTCTCGACATGACCGGGGAGCTGTTTTTT
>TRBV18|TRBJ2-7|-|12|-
CASSPESEQQYF
TGTGCCAGCTCACCTGAAAGTGAGCAGCAGTACTTC
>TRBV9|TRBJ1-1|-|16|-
CASSVGAGSANTEAFF
TGTGCCAGCAGCGTAGGGGCAGGGTCGGCGAACACTGAAGCTTTCTTT
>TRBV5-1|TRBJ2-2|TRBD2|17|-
CASRRTSGGGVGGELFF
TGCGCCAGCAGACGGACTAGCGGGGGGGGTGTCGGCGGGGAGCTGTTTTTT
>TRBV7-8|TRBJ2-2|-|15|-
CASSLVGLASGELFF
TGTGCCAGCAGCTTAGTGGGCCTAGCATCCGGGGAGCTGTTTTTT
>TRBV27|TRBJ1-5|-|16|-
CASSLSAGSLTQPQHF
TGTGCCAGCAGTTTATCGGCGGGGTCCTTGACGCAACCCCAGCATTTT
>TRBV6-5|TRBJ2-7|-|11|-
CASSNKYEQYF
TGTGCCAGCAGCAATAAGTACGAGCAGTACTTC
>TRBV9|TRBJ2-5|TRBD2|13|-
CASSALADETQYF
TGTGCCAGCAGCGCACTAGCGGACGAGACCCAGTACTTC
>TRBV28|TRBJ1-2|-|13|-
CASSDAGSYGYTF
TGTGCCAGCAGTGATGCCGGGTCCTATGGCTACACCTTC
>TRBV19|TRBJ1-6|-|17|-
CASSLLSPSSYNSPLHF
TGTGCCAGTAGCCTCCTTTCCCCGTCGTCCTATAATTCACCCCTCCACTTT
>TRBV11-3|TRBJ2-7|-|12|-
CASSLDLREQYF
TGTGCCAGCAGCTTAGATTTGAGGGAGCAGTACTTC
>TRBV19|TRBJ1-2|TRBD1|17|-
CASSRTGGLTAIDGYTF
TGTGCCAGTAGTAGGACAGGGGGCCTTACCGCCATCGATGGCTACACCTTC
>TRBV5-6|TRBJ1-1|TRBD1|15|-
CASSSGQETNTEAFF
TGTGCCAGCAGCTCGGGACAGGAAACGAACACTGAAGCTTTCTTT
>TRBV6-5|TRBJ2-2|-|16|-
CASSYSRGVSTGELFF
TGTGCCAGCAGTTACAGCAGGGGAGTTAGCACCGGGGAGCTGTTTTTT
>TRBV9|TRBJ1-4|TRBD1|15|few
CASSARDRTYEKLFF
TGTGCCAGCAGCGCCCGGGACAGGACTTATGAAAAACTGTTTTTT
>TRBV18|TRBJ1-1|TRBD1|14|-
CASSPGQGLGEAFF
TGTGCCAGCTCACCAGGACAGGGACTGGGTGAAGCTTTCTTT
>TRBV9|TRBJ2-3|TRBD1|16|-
CASSAGSDRFTDTQYF
TGTGCCAGCAGCGCAGGTTCGGACAGGTTCACAGATACGCAGTATTTT
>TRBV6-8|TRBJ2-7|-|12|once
CASWTEPYEQYF
TGTGCCAGCTGGACTGAGCCCTACGAGCAGTACTTC
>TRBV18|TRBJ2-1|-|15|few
CASSPVPGDSNEQFF
TGTGCCAGCTCACCGGTTCCAGGGGATAGCAATGAGCAGTTCTTC
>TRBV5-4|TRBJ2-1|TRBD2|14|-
CASSRGGSINEQFF
TGTGCCAGCAGCCGCGGGGGTTCGATCAATGAGCAGTTCTTC
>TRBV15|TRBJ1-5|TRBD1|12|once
CATSRAPGQQHF
TGTGCCACCAGCAGAGCTCCGGGACAGCAGCATTTT
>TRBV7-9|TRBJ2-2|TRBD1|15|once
CASSLGTVHIGELFF
TGTGCCAGCAGCCTGGGGACAGTGCACATCGGGGAGCTGTTTTTT
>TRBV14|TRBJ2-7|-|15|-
CASSPGGGLPYEQYF
TGTGCCAGCAGCCCGGGCGGGGGCCTCCCCTACGAGCAGTACTTC
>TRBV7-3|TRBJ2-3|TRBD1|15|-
CASSLWTGGTDTQYF
TGTGCCAGCAGCTTATGGACAGGGGGCACAGATACGCAGTATTTT
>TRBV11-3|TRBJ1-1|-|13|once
CASSSGYGTEAFF
TGTGCCAGCAGTTCGGGGTATGGTACTGAAGCTTTCTTT
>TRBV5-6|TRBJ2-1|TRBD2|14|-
CASSLGLAKDEQFF
TGTGCCAGCAGCCTTGGACTAGCGAAAGATGAGCAGTTCTTC
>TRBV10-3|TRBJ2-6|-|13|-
CAISSSGANVLTF
TGTGCCATCAGTTCGAGTGGGGCCAACGTCCTGACTTTC
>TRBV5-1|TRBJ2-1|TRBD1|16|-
CASSLAPGQPLREQFF
TGCGCCAGCAGCTTGGCTCCGGGACAGCCTCTACGGGAGCAGTTCTTC
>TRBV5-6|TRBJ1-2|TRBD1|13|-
CASSLDRGSGYTF
TGTGCCAGCAGCTTGGACAGGGGCAGTGGCTACACCTTC